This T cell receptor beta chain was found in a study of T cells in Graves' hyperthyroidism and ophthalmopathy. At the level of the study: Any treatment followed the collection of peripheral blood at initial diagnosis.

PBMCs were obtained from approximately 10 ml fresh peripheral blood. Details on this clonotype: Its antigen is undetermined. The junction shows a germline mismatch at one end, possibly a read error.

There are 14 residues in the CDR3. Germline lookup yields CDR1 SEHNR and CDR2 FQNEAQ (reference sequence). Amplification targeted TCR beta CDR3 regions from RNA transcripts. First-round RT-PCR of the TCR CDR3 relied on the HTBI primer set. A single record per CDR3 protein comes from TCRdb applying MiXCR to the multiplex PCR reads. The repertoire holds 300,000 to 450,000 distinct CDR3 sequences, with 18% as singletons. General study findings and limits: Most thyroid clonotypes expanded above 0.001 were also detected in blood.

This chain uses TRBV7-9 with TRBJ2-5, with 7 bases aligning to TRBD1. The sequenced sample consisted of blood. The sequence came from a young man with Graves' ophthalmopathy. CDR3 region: CVSSPDRIRETQYF. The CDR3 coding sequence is TGTGTCAGCAGCCCGGACAGGATAAGGGAGACCCAGTACTTC. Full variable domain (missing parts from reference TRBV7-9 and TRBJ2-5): DTGVSQNPRHKITKRGQNVTFRCDPISEHNRLYWYRQTLGQGPEFLTYFQNEAQLEKSRLLSDRFSAERPKGSFSTLEIQRTEQGDSAMYLCVSSPDRIRETQYFGPGTRLLVL.